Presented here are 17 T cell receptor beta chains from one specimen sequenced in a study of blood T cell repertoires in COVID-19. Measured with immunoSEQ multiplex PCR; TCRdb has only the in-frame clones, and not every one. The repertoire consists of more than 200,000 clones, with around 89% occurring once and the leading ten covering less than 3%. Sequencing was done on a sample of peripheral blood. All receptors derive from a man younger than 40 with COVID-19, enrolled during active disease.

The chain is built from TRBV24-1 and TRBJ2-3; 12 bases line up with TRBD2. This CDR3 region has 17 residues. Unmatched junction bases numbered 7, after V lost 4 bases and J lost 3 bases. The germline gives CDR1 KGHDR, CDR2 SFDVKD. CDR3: CATSDRRLAGVTDTQYF. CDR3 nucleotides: TGTGCCACCAGTGACCGCCGACTAGCGGGAGTTACAGATACGCAGTATTTT.

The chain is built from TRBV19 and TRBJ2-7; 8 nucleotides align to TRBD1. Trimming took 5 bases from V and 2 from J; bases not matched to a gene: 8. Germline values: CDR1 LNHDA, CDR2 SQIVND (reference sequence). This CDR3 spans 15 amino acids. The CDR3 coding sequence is TGTGCCAGTAGTTGGTCGGACAGGGATCCCTACGAGCAGTACTTC. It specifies CASSWSDRDPYEQYF.

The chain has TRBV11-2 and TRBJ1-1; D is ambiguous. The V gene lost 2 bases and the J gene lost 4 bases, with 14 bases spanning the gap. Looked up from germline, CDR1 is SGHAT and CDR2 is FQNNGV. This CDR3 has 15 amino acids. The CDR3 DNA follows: TGTGCCAGCAGCTTATCCCGCACCGGTGGCACTGAAGCTTTCTTT. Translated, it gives CASSLSRTGGTEAFF. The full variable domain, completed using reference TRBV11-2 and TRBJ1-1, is EAGVAQSPRYKIIEKRQSVAFWCNPISGHATLYWYQQILGQGPKLLIQFQNNGVVDDSQLPKDRFSAERLKGVDSTLKIQPAKLEDSAVYLCASSLSRTGGTEAFFGQGTRLTVV.

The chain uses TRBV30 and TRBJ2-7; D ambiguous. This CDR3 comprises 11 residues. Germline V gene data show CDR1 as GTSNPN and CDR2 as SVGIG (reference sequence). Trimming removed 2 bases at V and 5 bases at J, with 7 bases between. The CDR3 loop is CAWSPGDEQYF. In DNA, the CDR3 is TGTGCCTGGAGTCCAGGCGACGAGCAGTACTTC.

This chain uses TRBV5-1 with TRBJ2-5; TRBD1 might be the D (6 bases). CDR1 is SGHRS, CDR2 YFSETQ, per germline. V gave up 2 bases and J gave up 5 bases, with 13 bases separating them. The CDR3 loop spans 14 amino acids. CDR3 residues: CASSLGGPGETQYF. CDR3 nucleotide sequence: TGCGCCAGCAGCTTAGGGGGTCCGGGTGAGACCCAGTACTTC.

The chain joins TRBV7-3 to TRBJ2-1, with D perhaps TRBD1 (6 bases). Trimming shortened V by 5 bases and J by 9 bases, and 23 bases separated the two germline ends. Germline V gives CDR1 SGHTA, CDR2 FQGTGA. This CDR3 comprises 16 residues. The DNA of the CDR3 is TGTGCCAGCAGCCCCTCCGGGACATTAGGTGGTAGTGAGCAGTTCTTC. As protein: CASSPSGTLGGSEQFF.

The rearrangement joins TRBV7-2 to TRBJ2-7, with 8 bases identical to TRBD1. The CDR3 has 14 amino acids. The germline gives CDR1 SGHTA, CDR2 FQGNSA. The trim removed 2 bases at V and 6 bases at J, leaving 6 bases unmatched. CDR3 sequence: CASSLLAGGGEQYF. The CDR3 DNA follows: TGTGCCAGCAGCTTATTGGCAGGGGGCGGCGAGCAGTACTTC.

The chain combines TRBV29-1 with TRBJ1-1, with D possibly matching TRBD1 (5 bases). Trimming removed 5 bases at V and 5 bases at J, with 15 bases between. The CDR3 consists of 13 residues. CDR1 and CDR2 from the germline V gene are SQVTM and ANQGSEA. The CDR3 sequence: CSVSPLGGTEAFF. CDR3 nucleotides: TGCAGCGTTTCCCCCCTGGGGGGAACTGAAGCTTTCTTT.

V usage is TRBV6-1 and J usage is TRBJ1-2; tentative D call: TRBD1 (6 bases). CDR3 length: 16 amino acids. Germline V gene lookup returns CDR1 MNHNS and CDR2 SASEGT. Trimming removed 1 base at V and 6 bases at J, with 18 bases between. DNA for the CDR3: TGTGCCAGCAGTGAAGTTCGGGGCACAGGGAGTGATGGCTACACCTTC. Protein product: CASSEVRGTGSDGYTF.

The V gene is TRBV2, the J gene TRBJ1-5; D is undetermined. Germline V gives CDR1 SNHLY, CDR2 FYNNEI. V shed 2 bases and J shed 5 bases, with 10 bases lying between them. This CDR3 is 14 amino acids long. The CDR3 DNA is TGTGCCAGCAGTGAATCCCGGGTGGATCAGCCCCAGCATTTT. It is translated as CASSESRVDQPQHF.

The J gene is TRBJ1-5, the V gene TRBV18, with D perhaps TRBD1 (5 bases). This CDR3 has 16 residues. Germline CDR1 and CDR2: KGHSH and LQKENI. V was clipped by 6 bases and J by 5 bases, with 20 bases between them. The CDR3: CASSPGAGGSDQPQHF. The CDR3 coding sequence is TGTGCCAGCTCCCCGGGCGCCGGGGGTTCGGATCAGCCCCAGCATTTT. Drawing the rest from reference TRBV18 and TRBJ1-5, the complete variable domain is NAGVMQNPRHLVRRRGQEARLRCSPMKGHSHVYWYRQLPEEGLKFMVYLQKENIIDESGMPKERFSAEFPKEGPSILRIQQVVRGDSAAYFCASSPGAGGSDQPQHFGDGTRLSIL.

The CDR3 is CASSPQPGRGSYNEQFF. For the CDR3, the DNA is TGTGCCAGCAGCCCACAGCCGGGGCGGGGATCCTACAATGAGCAGTTCTTC. The chain uses TRBV7-3 and TRBJ2-1; D possibly corresponds to TRBD2 (6 bases). The germline V and J ends were trimmed by 5 bases and 1 base, with 18 bases remaining between them. The CDR3 totals 17 residues. Per the germline V gene, CDR1 is SGHTA and CDR2 is FQGTGA.

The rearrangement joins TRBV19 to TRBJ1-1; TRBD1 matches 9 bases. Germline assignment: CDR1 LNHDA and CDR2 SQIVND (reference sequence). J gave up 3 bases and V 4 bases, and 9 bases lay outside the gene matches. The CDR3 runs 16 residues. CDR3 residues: CASSTVTGGGYTEAFF. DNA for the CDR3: TGTGCCAGTAGTACAGTTACAGGGGGCGGTTACACTGAAGCTTTCTTT.

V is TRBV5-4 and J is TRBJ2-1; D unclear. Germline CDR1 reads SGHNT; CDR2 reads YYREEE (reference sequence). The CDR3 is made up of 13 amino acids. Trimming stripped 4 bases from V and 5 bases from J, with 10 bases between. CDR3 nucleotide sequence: TGTGCCAGCAGCGCGAGGATCGACAATGAGCAGTTCTTC. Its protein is CASSARIDNEQFF.

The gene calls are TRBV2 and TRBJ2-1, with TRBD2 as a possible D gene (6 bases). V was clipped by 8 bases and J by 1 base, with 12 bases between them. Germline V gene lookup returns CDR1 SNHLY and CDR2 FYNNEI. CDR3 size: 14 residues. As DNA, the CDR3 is TGTGCCAGCGTCCGGGACTCATCCTACAATGAGCAGTTCTTC. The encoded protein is CASVRDSSYNEQFF.

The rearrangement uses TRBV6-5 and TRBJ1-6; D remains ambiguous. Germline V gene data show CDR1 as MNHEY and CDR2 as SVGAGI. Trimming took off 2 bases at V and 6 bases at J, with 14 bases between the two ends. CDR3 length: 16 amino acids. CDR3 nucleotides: TGTGCCAGCAGTTACGATGGCAGGAACACTAATTCACCCCTCCACTTT. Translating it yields CASSYDGRNTNSPLHF.

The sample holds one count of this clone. Here the CDR3 reads CAIEGQRGTGELFF. CDR3 DNA: TGTGCCATCGAAGGCCAGCGAGGCACCGGGGAGCTGTTTTTT. The chain employs TRBV10-3 and TRBJ2-2; no firm D call. Germline loops: CDR1 ENHRY, CDR2 SYGVKD. The CDR3 totals 14 residues. The ends were cut back, 8 bases at V and 4 bases at J, with 14 bases in the middle.